Each of the 28 T cell receptor beta chains below was sequenced from the same sample in a study of T-cell reconstitution after alpha-beta-depleted transplantation in children. As it was prepared, the TCRbeta library received unique molecular identifiers. In TCRdb, the PCR reads were re-called with MiXCR into one record per CDR3 protein. The table shows about 240,000 distinct CDR3 sequences, with more than 20% occurring only once. The sequencing used PBMCs, collected before TCRalphabeta/CD19-depleted stem cell transplant. The receptors come from a girl aged 2 to 9 with Fanconi anemia, due to receive a stem cell transplant.

The gene calls are TRBV7-3 and TRBJ2-5, with a possible D match to TRBD2 (6 bases). The V and J ends lost 0 bases and 2 bases respectively, with 7 bases between them. The germline V gene encodes CDR1 SGHTA and CDR2 FQGTGA. The CDR3 is 14 amino acids. The chain's CDR3 is CASSLTAGQETQYF. DNA for the CDR3: TGTGCCAGCAGCTTAACGGCGGGGCAAGAGACCCAGTACTTC.

The rearrangement joins TRBV7-2 to TRBJ2-7, with D tentatively TRBD1 (6 bases). V was clipped by 2 bases and J by 2 bases, with 10 bases between them. The CDR3 sequence is 14 residues long. CDR1 and CDR2 (germline): SGHTA, FQGNSA. As DNA, the CDR3 is TGTGCCAGCAGCTTACAGCAGGGGCCCTACGAGCAGTACTTC. Amino acid sequence: CASSLQQGPYEQYF.

This clonotype was counted at least ten times. V and J are TRBV12-3 or TRBV12-4 and TRBJ1-1; TRBD1 is a possible D gene (5 bases). V was cut by 2 bases and J by 1 base, with 8 bases left in between. The CDR3 length is 14 residues. The CDR3 reads CASSLRGKNTEAFF. CDR3 coding DNA: TGTGCCAGCAGTTTAAGGGGAAAGAACACTGAAGCTTTCTTT.

The V and J genes are TRBV20-1 and TRBJ2-1, with a weak D call TRBD1 (5 bases). Trimming stripped 7 bases from V and 5 bases from J, with 15 bases between. CDR1 and CDR2 (germline): DFQATT, SNEGSKA (reference sequence). The CDR3 has 13 amino acids. The CDR3 here is CSEGMIRDNEQFF. As DNA, the CDR3 is TGCAGTGAGGGGATGATCCGGGACAATGAGCAGTTCTTC.

The chain couples TRBV20-1 to TRBJ1-3, with D uncertain. The CDR3 is 13 amino acids. V shed 3 bases and J shed 4 bases, with 10 bases lying between them. The germline CDR1 and CDR2 sequences are DFQATT and SNEGSKA (reference sequence). The CDR3: CSASSGFGNTIYF. The CDR3 bases are TGCAGTGCTAGTTCCGGGTTCGGAAACACCATATATTTT.

Of note for this clonotype: A much larger clone lies one base from this, so it may be a read error. The chain carries TRBV7-2 and TRBJ2-4, with D hard to call. The CDR3 totals 15 residues. Looked up from germline, CDR1 is SGHTA and CDR2 is FQGNSA. CDR3 sequence reads: CASSGTSGPGNIQCF. The CDR3 DNA sequence: TGTGCCAGCAGCGGTACATCCGGGCCTGGGAACATTCAGTGCTTC.

The chain uses TRBV20-1 and TRBJ1-1; TRBD1 aligns across 7 bases. Germline V gene data show CDR1 as DFQATT and CDR2 as SNEGSKA (reference sequence). CDR3 length: 12 residues. V shed 5 bases, J shed 5 bases, and the junction held 5 bases outside the gene matches. In DNA form, the CDR3 reads TGCAGTGCTGGAACAGGGGTTACTGAAGCTTTCTTT. It specifies CSAGTGVTEAFF.

The V gene is TRBV28, the J gene TRBJ2-1; 10 bases are a match to TRBD2. Germline CDR1 is MDHEN and CDR2 is SYDVKM. J was trimmed by 5 bases and V by 8 bases; bases with no gene match: 6. The CDR3 length is 14 residues. The CDR3 here is CASHGTSENNEQFF. For the CDR3, the DNA is TGTGCCAGCCACGGGACTAGCGAAAACAATGAGCAGTTCTTC.

The V and J genes are TRBV5-1 and TRBJ2-3, with TRBD1 identical over 7 bases. CDR1 and CDR2 (germline): SGHRS, YFSETQ. The CDR3 spans 15 residues. V shed 4 bases, J shed 4 bases, and the junction held 9 bases outside the gene matches. The CDR3 loop reads CASSKTGQPSDTQYF. CDR3 nucleotides: TGCGCCAGCAGCAAAACGGGACAGCCATCAGATACGCAGTATTTT.

The J gene is TRBJ1-2, the V gene TRBV28; D gene ambiguous. This CDR3 contains 13 residues. Trimming removed 6 bases at V and 0 bases at J, with 8 bases between. Germline V gene data show CDR1 as MDHEN and CDR2 as SYDVKM. CDR3 sequence (DNA): TGTGCCAGCAGCTTCAAAGCTAACTATGGCTACACCTTC. Translating it yields CASSFKANYGYTF.

The rearrangement uses TRBV18 and TRBJ2-3, with D tentatively TRBD1 or TRBD2 (6 bases each). The V end was cut by 0 bases, the J end by 0 bases, with 10 bases between. This CDR3 is built from 16 residues. Germline CDR1 and CDR2: KGHSH and LQKENI. CDR3 nucleotide sequence: TGTGCCAGCTCACCACCGGACGGGGGCAGCACAGATACGCAGTATTTT. This translates into CASSPPDGGSTDTQYF.

CDR3 sequence (DNA): TGCAGTGCTTCGAAGCGGGAGAAGGCCTACAATGAGCAGTTCTTC. It encodes CSASKREKAYNEQFF. V is TRBV20-1 and J is TRBJ2-1; the match to TRBD2 covers 8 bases. Unmatched junction bases numbered 8, after V lost 5 bases and J lost 2 bases. Germline V lookup: CDR1 DFQATT, CDR2 SNEGSKA (reference sequence). This CDR3 contains 15 residues.

The table lists this clonotype with many counts. The gene calls are TRBV6-5 and TRBJ2-7, with TRBD1 as a possible D gene (5 bases). CDR1 is MNHEY, CDR2 SVGAGI, per germline. This CDR3 comprises 13 residues. Trimming left V 4 bases short and J 7 bases short, with 14 bases between. The CDR3 DNA reads as TGTGCCAGCAGTTGGACACCAATTGGGGAGCAGTACTTC. It is translated as CASSWTPIGEQYF.

The sample holds a few counts of this clonotype. The rearrangement joins TRBV5-1 to TRBJ2-3; 8 nucleotides line up with TRBD2. The CDR3 runs 16 residues. Germline V CDR1 and CDR2: SGHRS, YFSETQ. The V gene end was trimmed by 0 bases and the J gene end by 5 bases; junction bases not matched to a gene: 8. The CDR3 DNA follows: TGCGCCAGCAGCTTGGCACGAGCGGGAGAGTTAGATACGCAGTATTTT. Its protein is CASSLARAGELDTQYF.

Only a few counts were recorded for this clonotype. CDR3 sequence (DNA): TGTGCCAGCAGCCCACCGGGGCCCCTTGCGGGTCAGCCCCAGCATTTT. Translated: CASSPPGPLAGQPQHF. The rearrangement joins TRBV6-1 to TRBJ1-5; weak D call: TRBD1 (5 bases). The CDR3 length is 16 residues. The V end was cut by 6 bases, the J end by 6 bases, with 21 bases between. Germline loops: CDR1 MNHNS, CDR2 SASEGT.

The V gene is TRBV3-1, the J gene TRBJ1-1; D remains ambiguous. The CDR3 length is 13 residues. The V gene's germline CDR1 is LGHDT and CDR2 YNNKEL (reference sequence). V lost 3 bases to trimming and J lost 4 bases, with 9 bases between them. The CDR3 reads CASSQGRITEAFF. CDR3 sequence (DNA): TGTGCCAGCAGCCAGGGGAGGATCACTGAAGCTTTCTTT.

This chain connects TRBV7-6 to TRBJ2-1, with a tentative D call TRBD2 (6 bases). Germline CDR1 reads SGHVS; CDR2 reads FNYEAQ. The CDR3 contains 18 residues. V lost 1 base, J lost 6 bases, and 22 bases lay in between. CDR3 DNA: TGTGCCAGCAGCTTAGTCGGAGGGCGCTTTTGGGCAGCCAATGAGCAGTTCTTC. Protein product: CASSLVGGRFWAANEQFF.

The chain has TRBV7-9 and TRBJ2-7; D possibly corresponds to TRBD1 (5 bases). V shed 3 bases and J shed 0 bases, with 6 bases lying between them. Germline assignment: CDR1 SEHNR and CDR2 FQNEAQ (reference sequence). The CDR3 is made up of 13 amino acids. Here the CDR3 reads CASSFRASYEQYF. The CDR3 bases are TGTGCCAGCAGCTTCAGGGCCTCCTACGAGCAGTACTTC.

J is TRBJ2-1 and V is TRBV6-1; 8 bases align to TRBD1. V shed 11 bases, J shed 9 bases, and the junction held 6 bases outside the gene matches. Germline assignment: CDR1 MNHNS and CDR2 SASEGT. The CDR3 length is 11 residues. The DNA for the CDR3 is TGTGCCGCCGGACAGGGCGGTGAGCAGTTCTTC. This codes for CAAGQGGEQFF.

Ten or more counts support this clonotype. This chain uses TRBV6-1 with TRBJ2-2; 7 bases line up with TRBD1. The CDR3 covers 15 residues. The V segment lost 2 bases and the J segment 3 bases; nucleotides outside the gene matches: 3. Germline CDR1 is MNHNS and CDR2 is SASEGT. The CDR3 coding sequence is TGTGCCAGCAGTGAAAGGGGGCTAGACACCGGGGAGCTGTTTTTT. Its translation: CASSERGLDTGELFF.

A note on this clonotype: This may be a read error, as it is one base from a much larger clone. The chain combines TRBV10-3 with TRBJ2-5, with D possibly called TRBD1 or TRBD2 (5 bases each). Germline V lookup: CDR1 ENHRY, CDR2 SYGVKD. CDR3 size: 14 residues. CDR3 in amino acids: CAISEALARETQNF. CDR3 nucleotides: TGTGCCATCAGTGAAGCTCTAGCCAGGGAGACCCAGAACTTC.

This clonotype was detected a few times. The chain joins TRBV7-6 to TRBJ2-7, with D perhaps matching TRBD1 or TRBD2 (5 bases each). V shed 4 bases and J shed 6 bases, with 13 bases lying between them. The CDR3 totals 13 residues. CDR1 SGHVS and CDR2 FNYEAQ come from the germline V gene. CDR3 sequence: CASSSRGVSEQYF. The CDR3 coding sequence is TGTGCCAGCAGCTCGAGAGGGGTGTCCGAGCAGTACTTC.

This clonotype was recorded many times. The chain carries TRBV6-5 and TRBJ2-3; D gene unclear. Trimming left V 3 bases short and J 2 bases short, with 15 bases between. Germline CDR1 MNHEY, CDR2 SVGAGI. The CDR3 extends over 16 amino acids. Written as DNA, the CDR3 is TGTGCCAGCAGTTATCCCACAGAGTCTTACACAGATACGCAGTATTTT. Translating gives CASSYPTESYTDTQYF.

The chain combines TRBV25-1 with TRBJ2-3; 7 bases align to TRBD2. The CDR3 sequence is 15 residues long. Germline trimming cut 2 bases from V and 1 base from J; bases unmatched to any gene: 3. Germline values: CDR1 MGHDK, CDR2 SYGVNS. In nucleotides, the CDR3 is TGTGCCAGCAGTGAAGGTCGGGGGGGCACAGATACGCAGTATTTT. Protein: CASSEGRGGTDTQYF.

This clonotype was detected ten times or more. The rearrangement links TRBV29-1 to TRBJ1-2; D call uncertain. CDR1 is SQVTM, CDR2 ANQGSEA, per germline. This CDR3 comprises 12 residues. V shed 7 bases and J shed 0 bases, with 9 bases lying between them. The CDR3 is CSGRSSNYGYTF. CDR3 DNA sequence: TGCAGCGGCCGCTCATCTAACTATGGCTACACCTTC.

The chain carries TRBV21-1 and TRBJ1-1; the table's D call TRBD1 went unverified against the DNA. TRBV21-1 is a pseudogene. The CDR3 extends over 14 amino acids. The DNA for the CDR3 is TGTGCCAGCAGCAAAGGAGGACAAGACACTGAAGCTTTCTTT. Translation gives CASSKGGQDTEAFF.

This clonotype turned up a few times. The chain combines TRBV29-1 with TRBJ1-1; D gene unclear. Deletions cut 4 bases from V and 1 base from J, with 7 bases between. Germline-derived CDR1 and CDR2 are SQVTM and ANQGSEA. The CDR3 consists of 12 residues. Here the CDR3 DNA reads TGCAGCGTTGCACGGGAGAACACTGAAGCTTTCTTT. Its translation: CSVARENTEAFF. The full variable domain, in which reference TRBV29-1 and TRBJ1-1 provide the parts outside the CDR3, is SAVISQKPSRDICQRGTSLTIQCQVDSQVTMMFWYRQQPGQSLTLIATANQGSEATYESGFVIDKFPISRPNLTFSTLTVSNMSPEDSSIYLCSVARENTEAFFGQGTRLTVV.

At least ten counts were recorded for this clonotype. The J gene is TRBJ1-5, the V gene TRBV7-2; tentatively, D is TRBD1 (6 bases). V was shortened by 1 base and J by 1 base, with 14 bases between the two germline ends. Germline-derived CDR1 and CDR2 are SGHTA and FQGNSA. The CDR3 totals 17 residues. The CDR3 reads CASSLGWGGASNQPQHF. For the CDR3, the DNA is TGTGCCAGCAGCTTAGGTTGGGGGGGGGCGAGCAATCAGCCCCAGCATTTT. Supplemented by reference TRBV7-2 and TRBJ1-5, the full variable domain reads GAGVSQSPSNKVTEKGKDVELRCDPISGHTALYWYRQSLGQGLEFLIYFQGNSAPDKSGLPSDRFSAERTGGSVSTLTIQRTQQEDSAVYLCASSLGWGGASNQPQHFGDGTRLSIL.